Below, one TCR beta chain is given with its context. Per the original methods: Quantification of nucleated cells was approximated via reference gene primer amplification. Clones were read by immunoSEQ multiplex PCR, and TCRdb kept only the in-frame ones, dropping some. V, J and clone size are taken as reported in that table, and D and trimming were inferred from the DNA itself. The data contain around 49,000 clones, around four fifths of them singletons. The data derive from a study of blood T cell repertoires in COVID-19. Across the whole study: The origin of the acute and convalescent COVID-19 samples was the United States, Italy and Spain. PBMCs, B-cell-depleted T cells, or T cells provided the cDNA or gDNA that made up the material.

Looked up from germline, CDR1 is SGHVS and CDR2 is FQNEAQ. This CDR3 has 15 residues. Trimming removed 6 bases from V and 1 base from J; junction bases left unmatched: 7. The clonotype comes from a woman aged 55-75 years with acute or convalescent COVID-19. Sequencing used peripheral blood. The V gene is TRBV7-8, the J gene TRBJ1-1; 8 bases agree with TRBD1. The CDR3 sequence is CASSYSGQGNTEAFF. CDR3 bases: TGTGCCAGCAGTTACTCCGGACAGGGGAACACTGAAGCTTTCTTT.